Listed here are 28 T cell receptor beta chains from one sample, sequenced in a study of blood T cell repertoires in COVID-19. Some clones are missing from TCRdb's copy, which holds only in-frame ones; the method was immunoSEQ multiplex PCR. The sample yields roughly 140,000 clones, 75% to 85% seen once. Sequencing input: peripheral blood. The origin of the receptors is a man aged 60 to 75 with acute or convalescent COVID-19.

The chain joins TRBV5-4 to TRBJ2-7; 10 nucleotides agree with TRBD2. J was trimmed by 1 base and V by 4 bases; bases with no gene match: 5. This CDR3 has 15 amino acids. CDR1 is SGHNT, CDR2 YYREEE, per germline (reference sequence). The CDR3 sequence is CASSPGTSASYEQYF. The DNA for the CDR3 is TGTGCCAGCAGCCCGGGGACTAGCGCTTCCTACGAGCAGTACTTC.

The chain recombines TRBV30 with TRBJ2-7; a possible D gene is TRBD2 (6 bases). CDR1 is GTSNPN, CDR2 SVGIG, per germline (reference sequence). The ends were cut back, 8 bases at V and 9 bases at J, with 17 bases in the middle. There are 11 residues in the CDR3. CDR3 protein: CAAGDSIRQYF. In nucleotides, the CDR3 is TGTGCCGCCGGGGACTCCATAAGGCAGTACTTC.

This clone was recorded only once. The CDR3 DNA is TGTGCCAGCAGCTTATCGGGCGGGGATACGCAGTATTTT. Translating gives CASSLSGGDTQYF. The chain combines TRBV7-3 with TRBJ2-3, with a tentative D call TRBD2 (5 bases). Germline V gives CDR1 SGHTA, CDR2 FQGTGA. The CDR3 runs 13 residues. V lost 2 bases, J lost 6 bases, and 9 bases lay in between.

The CDR3 reads CASSATSGSNTGELFF. The CDR3 DNA follows: TGTGCCAGCAGCGCTACTAGCGGGTCGAACACCGGGGAGCTGTTTTTT. The chain is built from TRBV9 and TRBJ2-2; 9 bases fit TRBD2. Germline trimming cut 3 bases from V and 0 bases from J; bases unmatched to any gene: 3. Germline CDR1 reads SGDLS; CDR2 reads YYNGEE. CDR3 length: 16 amino acids.

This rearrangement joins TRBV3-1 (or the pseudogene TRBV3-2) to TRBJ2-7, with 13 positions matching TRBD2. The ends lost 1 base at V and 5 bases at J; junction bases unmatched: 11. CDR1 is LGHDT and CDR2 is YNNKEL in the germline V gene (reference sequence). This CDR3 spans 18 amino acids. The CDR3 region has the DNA TGTGCCAGCAGCCAAGGGACTAGCGGGAGCGGACCATCTGACGAGCAGTACTTC. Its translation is CASSQGTSGSGPSDEQYF.

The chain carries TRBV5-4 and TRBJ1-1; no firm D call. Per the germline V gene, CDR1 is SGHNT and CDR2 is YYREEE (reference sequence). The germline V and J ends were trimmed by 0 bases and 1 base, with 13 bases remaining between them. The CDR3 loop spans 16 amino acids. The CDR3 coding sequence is TGTGCCAGCAGCTTGGTGTCAGAGGGTCCGAACACTGAAGCTTTCTTT. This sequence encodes CASSLVSEGPNTEAFF.

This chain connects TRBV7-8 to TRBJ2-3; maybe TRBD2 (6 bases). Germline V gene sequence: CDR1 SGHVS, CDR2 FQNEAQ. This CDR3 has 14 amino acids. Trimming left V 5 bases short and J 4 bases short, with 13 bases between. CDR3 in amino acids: CASSPPASADTQYF. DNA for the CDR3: TGTGCCAGCAGCCCCCCGGCTAGCGCAGATACGCAGTATTTT.

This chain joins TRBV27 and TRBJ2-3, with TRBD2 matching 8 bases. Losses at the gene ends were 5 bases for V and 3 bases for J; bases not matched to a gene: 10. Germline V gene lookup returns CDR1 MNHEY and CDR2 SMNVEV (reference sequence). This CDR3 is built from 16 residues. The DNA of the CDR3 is TGTGCCAGCAGTACCCTTGCGGCGGGAGGTACAGATACGCAGTATTTT. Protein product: CASSTLAAGGTDTQYF.

CDR3 in amino acids: CATSDPMTREAEQFF. In DNA form, the CDR3 reads TGTGCCACCAGTGACCCCATGACCCGTGAGGCCGAGCAGTTCTTC. The chain is built from TRBV24-1 and TRBJ2-1; D unclear. The CDR3 has 15 residues. Germline V CDR1 and CDR2: KGHDR, SFDVKD. V shed 4 bases and J shed 10 bases, with 19 bases lying between them.

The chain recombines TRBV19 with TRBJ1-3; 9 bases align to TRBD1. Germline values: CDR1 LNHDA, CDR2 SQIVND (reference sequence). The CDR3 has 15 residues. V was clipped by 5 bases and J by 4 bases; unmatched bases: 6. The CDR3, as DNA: TGTGCCAGTAGTCGGGGACAGGGATCCGGAAACACCATATATTTT. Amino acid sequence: CASSRGQGSGNTIYF. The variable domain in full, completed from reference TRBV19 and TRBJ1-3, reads DGGITQSPKYLFRKEGQNVTLSCEQNLNHDAMYWYRQDPGQGLRLIYYSQIVNDFQKGDIAEGYSVSREKKESFPLTVTSAQKNPTAFYLCASSRGQGSGNTIYFGEGSWLTVV.

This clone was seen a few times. CDR3 in DNA: TGTGCCACCAGTGATTCGGGAGCGGGAGGGCCTTGGACCGGGGAGCTGTTTTTT. It encodes CATSDSGAGGPWTGELFF. V usage is TRBV24-1 and J usage is TRBJ2-2; 10 nucleotides match TRBD2. Trimming at V came to 2 bases and at J to 5 bases, leaving 10 bases not matched to a gene. Germline assignment: CDR1 KGHDR and CDR2 SFDVKD. CDR3 length equals 18 residues.

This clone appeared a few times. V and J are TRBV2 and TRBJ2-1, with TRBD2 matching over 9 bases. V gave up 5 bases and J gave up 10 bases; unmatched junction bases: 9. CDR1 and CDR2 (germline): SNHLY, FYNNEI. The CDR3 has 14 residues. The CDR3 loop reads CASSSGRSGVEQFF. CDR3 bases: TGTGCCAGCAGTAGCGGGAGGTCCGGGGTGGAGCAGTTCTTC.

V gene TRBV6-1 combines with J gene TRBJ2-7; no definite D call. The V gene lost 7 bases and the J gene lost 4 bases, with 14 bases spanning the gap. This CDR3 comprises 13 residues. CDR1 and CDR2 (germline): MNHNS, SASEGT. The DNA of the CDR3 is TGTGCCAGCAACCAATGGCGAGGTTACGAGCAGTACTTC. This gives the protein CASNQWRGYEQYF.

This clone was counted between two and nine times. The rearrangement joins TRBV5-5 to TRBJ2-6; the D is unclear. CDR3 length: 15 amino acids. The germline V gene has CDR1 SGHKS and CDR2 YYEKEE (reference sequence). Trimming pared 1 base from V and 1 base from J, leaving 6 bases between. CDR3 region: CASSLRVSGANVLTF. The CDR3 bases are TGTGCCAGCAGCTTGCGGGTTTCTGGGGCCAACGTCCTGACTTTC.

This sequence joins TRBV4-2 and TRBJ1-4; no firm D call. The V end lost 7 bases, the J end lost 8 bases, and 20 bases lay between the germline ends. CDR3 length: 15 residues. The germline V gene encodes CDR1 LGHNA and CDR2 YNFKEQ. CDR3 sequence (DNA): TGTGCCAGCACCCCTTTAGGGAAAGAGGGAGAAAAACTGTTTTTT. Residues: CASTPLGKEGEKLFF.

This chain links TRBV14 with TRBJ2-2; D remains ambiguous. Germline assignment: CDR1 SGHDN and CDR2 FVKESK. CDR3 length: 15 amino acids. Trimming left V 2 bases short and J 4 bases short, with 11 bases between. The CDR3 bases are TGTGCCAGCAGCCAAAATCCTATTCCCACCGGGGAGCTGTTTTTT. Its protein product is CASSQNPIPTGELFF.

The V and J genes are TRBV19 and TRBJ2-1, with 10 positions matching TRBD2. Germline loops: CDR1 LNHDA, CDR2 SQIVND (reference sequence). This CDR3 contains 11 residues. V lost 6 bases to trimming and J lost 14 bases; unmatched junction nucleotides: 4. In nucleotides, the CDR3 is TGTGCCAGTAGGGCCGGGACTAGCGAGTTCTTC. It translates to CASRAGTSEFF.

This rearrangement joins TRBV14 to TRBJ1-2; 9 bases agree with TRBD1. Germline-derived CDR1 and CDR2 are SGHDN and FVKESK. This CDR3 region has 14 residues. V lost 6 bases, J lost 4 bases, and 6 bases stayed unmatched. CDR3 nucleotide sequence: TGTGCCAGCAGACCGGGACAGGGATTCTATGGCTACACCTTC. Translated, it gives CASRPGQGFYGYTF.

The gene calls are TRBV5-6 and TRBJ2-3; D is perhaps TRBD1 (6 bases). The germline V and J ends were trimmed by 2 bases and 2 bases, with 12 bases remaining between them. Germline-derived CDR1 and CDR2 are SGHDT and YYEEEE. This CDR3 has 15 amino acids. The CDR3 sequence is CASSFEGQFTDTQYF. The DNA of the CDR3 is TGTGCCAGCAGCTTTGAAGGACAGTTCACAGATACGCAGTATTTT.

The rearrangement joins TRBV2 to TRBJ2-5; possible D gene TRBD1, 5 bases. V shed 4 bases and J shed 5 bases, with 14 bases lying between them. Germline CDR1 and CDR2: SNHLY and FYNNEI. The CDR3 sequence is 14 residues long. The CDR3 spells CASSAPPGLETQYF. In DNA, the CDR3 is TGTGCCAGCAGTGCGCCGCCAGGGTTGGAGACCCAGTACTTC. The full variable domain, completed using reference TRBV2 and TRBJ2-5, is EPEVTQTPSHQVTQMGQEVILRCVPISNHLYFYWYRQILGQKVEFLVSFYNNEISEKSEIFDDQFSVERPDGSNFTLKIRSTKLEDSAMYFCASSAPPGLETQYFGPGTRLLVL.

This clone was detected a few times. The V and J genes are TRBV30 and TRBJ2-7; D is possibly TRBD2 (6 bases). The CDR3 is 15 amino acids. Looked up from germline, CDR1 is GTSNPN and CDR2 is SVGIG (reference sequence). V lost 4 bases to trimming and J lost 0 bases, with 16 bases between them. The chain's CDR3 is CAWTGRGGSSYEQYF. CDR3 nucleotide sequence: TGTGCCTGGACTGGAAGGGGAGGATCCTCCTACGAGCAGTACTTC.

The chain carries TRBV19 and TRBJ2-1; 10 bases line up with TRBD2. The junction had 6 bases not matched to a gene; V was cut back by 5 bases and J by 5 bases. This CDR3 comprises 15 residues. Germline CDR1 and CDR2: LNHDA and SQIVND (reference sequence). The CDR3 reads CASSSPLAGDNEQFF. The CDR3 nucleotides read TGTGCCAGTAGTTCACCGCTAGCGGGAGACAATGAGCAGTTCTTC.

CDR3 in amino acids: CAWSAGGYEQYF. CDR3 DNA sequence: TGTGCCTGGAGTGCAGGGGGCTACGAGCAGTACTTC. The V and J genes are TRBV30 and TRBJ2-7; 7 positions match TRBD1. The J segment lost 3 bases and the V segment lost 1 base, leaving 0 bases of the junction unmatched. CDR1 and CDR2 from the germline V gene are GTSNPN and SVGIG (reference sequence). This CDR3 comprises 12 residues. The full variable domain, in which reference TRBV30 and TRBJ2-7 provide the parts outside the CDR3, is SQTIHQWPATLVQPVGSPLSLECTVEGTSNPNLYWYRQAAGRGLQLLFYSVGIGQISSEVPQNLSASRPQDRQFILSSKKLLLSDSGFYLCAWSAGGYEQYFGPGTRLTVT.

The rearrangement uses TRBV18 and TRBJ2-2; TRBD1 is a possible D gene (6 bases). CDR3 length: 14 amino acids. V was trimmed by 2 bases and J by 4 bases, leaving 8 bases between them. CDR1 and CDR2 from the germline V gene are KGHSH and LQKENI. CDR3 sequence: CASSPVGATGELFF. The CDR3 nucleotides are TGTGCCAGCTCACCAGTGGGGGCCACCGGGGAGCTGTTTTTT.

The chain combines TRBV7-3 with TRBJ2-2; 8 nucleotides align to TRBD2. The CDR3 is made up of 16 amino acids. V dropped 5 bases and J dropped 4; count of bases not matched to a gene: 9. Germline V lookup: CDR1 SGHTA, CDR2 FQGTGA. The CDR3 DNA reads TGTGCCAGCAGCCAGGCGGGGGGCGCGGGCACCGGGGAGCTGTTTTTT. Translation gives CASSQAGGAGTGELFF.

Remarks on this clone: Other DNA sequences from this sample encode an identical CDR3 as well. The CDR3 DNA sequence: TGTGCCAGCAGCCTTAATCCAGGGAATCAGCCCCAGCATTTT. This gives the protein CASSLNPGNQPQHF. The rearrangement joins TRBV7-2 to TRBJ1-5; D is perhaps TRBD1 (5 bases). In germline, CDR1 is SGHTA, CDR2 FQGNSA. The CDR3 contains 14 residues. Deletions cut 5 bases from V and 4 bases from J, with 12 bases between.

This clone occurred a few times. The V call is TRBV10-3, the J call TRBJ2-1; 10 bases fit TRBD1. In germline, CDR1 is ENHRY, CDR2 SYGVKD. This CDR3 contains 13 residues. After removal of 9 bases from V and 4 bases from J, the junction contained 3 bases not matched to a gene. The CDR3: CAIGTGVYNEQFF. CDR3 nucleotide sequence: TGTGCCATTGGGACAGGGGTATACAATGAGCAGTTCTTC.

The CDR3: CASSFRGGETQYF. CDR3 coding DNA: TGTGCCAGCAGTTTCCGGGGAGGAGAGACCCAGTACTTC. The chain has TRBV5-6 and TRBJ2-5, with D tentatively TRBD2 (6 bases). CDR3 length equals 13 residues. The V end was cut by 5 bases, the J end by 4 bases, with 12 bases between. Germline V CDR1 and CDR2: SGHDT, YYEEEE.